The clone carrying this T cell receptor (beta chain) was seen a few times. No antigen is known for it. Trimming removed 8 bases at V and 6 bases at J, with 13 bases between. Germline CDR1 reads KGHSH; CDR2 reads LQKENI. The CDR3 covers 12 residues. The data were produced by immunoSEQ multiplex PCR, yet TCRdb's version contains in-frame clones alone and is incomplete. Of 44,000 or so clones in the sample, 75% to 85% are singletons; the top ten hold 1.5% to 2%. The entry originates in a study of OX40 agonist ivuxolimab in advanced cancers. Study-wide context: It was ivuxolimab, an agonistic anti-OX40 (CD134) antibody, that patients were treated with. From roughly 20 to 90 years was the age range, with a mean of around 56 years, and about 83% were male.

Study outcomes and limitations: Clones of CD4+ and CD8+ blood T cells grew by week 6 at doses of 0.1 to 3.0 mg/kg. CD8+ T cells averaged more expanded clones than CD4+.

The J gene is TRBJ1-2, the V gene TRBV18, with a tentative D call TRBD1 (6 bases). The source material was CD4+ or CD8+ T cells sorted from blood, sampled in a trial of the OX40 agonist ivuxolimab. This clonotype originated in an adult with an advanced solid tumor such as melanoma, head and neck, liver or kidney cancer. CDR3 sequence reads: CASTPTGNGYTF. Here the CDR3 DNA reads TGTGCCAGCACCCCCACAGGGAATGGCTACACCTTC. Full variable domain (outside the CDR3, taken from reference TRBV18 and TRBJ1-2): NAGVMQNPRHLVRRRGQEARLRCSPMKGHSHVYWYRQLPEEGLKFMVYLQKENIIDESGMPKERFSAEFPKEGPSILRIQQVVRGDSAAYFCASTPTGNGYTFGSGTRLTVV.